The 3 T cell receptor beta chains listed next were all sequenced from one sample in a study of cytomegalovirus exposure and HLA in healthy donors. The table came from immunoSEQ multiplex PCR; TCRdb's copy has only in-frame clones and leaves some out. There are about 110,000 clones in the sample; approximately 86% occur only once, and around 3.1% lies in the top ten. Sequencing was done on a sample of PBMCs. The receptors originated from a woman between 18 and 30 years old in good health and CMV-seronegative.

This chain joins TRBV29-1 and TRBJ2-2; D is perhaps TRBD1 (5 bases). Germline CDR1 reads SQVTM; CDR2 reads ANQGSEA. The CDR3 sequence is 13 residues long. V shed 5 bases and J shed 2 bases, with 9 bases lying between them. The CDR3 bases are TGCAGCGTTCCACAGGATAACACCGGGGAGCTGTTTTTT. Its translation is CSVPQDNTGELFF.

The chain joins TRBV6-1 to TRBJ1-3; 10 bases are shared with TRBD1. The V and J ends lost 7 bases and 0 bases, in that order; junction bases with no gene match: 12. CDR3 length: 18 amino acids. The germline V gene has CDR1 MNHNS and CDR2 SASEGT. As DNA, the CDR3 is TGTGCCAGCAATGAGAGGACAGGGGGGCGATTCTCTGGAAACACCATATATTTT. This sequence encodes CASNERTGGRFSGNTIYF.

The genes are TRBV9 and TRBJ1-2; no definite D call. Germline loops: CDR1 SGDLS, CDR2 YYNGEE. V dropped 3 bases and J dropped 4 bases, with 10 bases sitting between them. The CDR3 extends over 13 amino acids. The CDR3 reads CASSENGGYGYTF. The CDR3, as DNA: TGTGCCAGCAGCGAAAATGGAGGCTATGGCTACACCTTC.